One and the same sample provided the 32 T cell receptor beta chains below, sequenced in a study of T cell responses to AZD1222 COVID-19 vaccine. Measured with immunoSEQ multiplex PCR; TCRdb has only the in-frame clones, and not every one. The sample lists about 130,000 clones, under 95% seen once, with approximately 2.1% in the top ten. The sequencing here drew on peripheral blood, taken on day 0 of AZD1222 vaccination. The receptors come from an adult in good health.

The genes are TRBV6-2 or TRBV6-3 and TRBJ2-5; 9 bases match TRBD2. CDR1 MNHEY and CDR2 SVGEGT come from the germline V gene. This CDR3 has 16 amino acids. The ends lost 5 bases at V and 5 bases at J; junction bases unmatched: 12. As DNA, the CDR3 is TGTGCCAGCAGTACCCCTCCCGGGCTAGCGGGGGAGACCCAGTACTTC. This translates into CASSTPPGLAGETQYF.

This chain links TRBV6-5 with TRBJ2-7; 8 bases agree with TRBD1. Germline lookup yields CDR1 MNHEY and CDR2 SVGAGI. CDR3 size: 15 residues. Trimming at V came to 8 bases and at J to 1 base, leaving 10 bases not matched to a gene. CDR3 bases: TGTGCCAGCGGTCAGGGGGCGGGCAGGTCCTACGAGCAGTACTTC. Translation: CASGQGAGRSYEQYF.

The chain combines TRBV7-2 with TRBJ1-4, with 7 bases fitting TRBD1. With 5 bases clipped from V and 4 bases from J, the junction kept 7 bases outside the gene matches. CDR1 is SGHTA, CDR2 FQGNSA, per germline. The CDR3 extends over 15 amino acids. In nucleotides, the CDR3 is TGTGCCAGCAGCCTACAGGGGAACGGTAATGAAAAACTGTTTTTT. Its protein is CASSLQGNGNEKLFF. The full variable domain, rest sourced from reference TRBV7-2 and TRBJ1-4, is GAGVSQSPSNKVTEKGKDVELRCDPISGHTALYWYRQSLGQGLEFLIYFQGNSAPDKSGLPSDRFSAERTGGSVSTLTIQRTQQEDSAVYLCASSLQGNGNEKLFFGSGTQLSVL.

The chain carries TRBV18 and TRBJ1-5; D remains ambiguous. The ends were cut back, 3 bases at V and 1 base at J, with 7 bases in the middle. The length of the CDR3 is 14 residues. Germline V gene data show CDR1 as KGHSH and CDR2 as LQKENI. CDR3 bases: TGTGCCAGCTCACCTTTGGACAGCAATCAGCCCCAGCATTTT. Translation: CASSPLDSNQPQHF.

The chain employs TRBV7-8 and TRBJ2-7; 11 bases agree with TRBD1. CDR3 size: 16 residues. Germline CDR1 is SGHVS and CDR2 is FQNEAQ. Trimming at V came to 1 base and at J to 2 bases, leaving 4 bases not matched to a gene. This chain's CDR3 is CASSLDPGQGAYEQYF. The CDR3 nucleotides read TGTGCCAGCAGCTTAGACCCGGGACAGGGGGCCTACGAGCAGTACTTC.

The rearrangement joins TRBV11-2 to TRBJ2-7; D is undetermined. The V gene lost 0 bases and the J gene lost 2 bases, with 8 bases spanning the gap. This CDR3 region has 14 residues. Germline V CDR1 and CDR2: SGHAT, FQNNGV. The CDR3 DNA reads TGTGCCAGCAGCTTAGAGGGTATACCCTACGAGCAGTACTTC. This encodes CASSLEGIPYEQYF.

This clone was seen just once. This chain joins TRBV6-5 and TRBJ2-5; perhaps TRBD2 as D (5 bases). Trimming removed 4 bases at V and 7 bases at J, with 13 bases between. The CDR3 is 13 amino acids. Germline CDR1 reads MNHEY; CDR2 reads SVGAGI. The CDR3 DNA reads TGTGCCAGCAGTTTGGAGGCAGTCGGGACCCAGTACTTC. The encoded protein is CASSLEAVGTQYF.

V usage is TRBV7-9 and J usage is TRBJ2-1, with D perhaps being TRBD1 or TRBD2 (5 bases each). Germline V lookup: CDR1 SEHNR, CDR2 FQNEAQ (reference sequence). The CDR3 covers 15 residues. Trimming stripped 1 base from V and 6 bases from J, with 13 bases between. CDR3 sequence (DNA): TGTGCCAGCAGCTTAGTCGGGACCCTCTCCAATGAGCAGTTCTTC. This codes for CASSLVGTLSNEQFF.

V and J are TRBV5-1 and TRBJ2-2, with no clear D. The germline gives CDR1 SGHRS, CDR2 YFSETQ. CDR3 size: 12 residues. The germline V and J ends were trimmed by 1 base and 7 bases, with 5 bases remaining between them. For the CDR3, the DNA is TGCGCCAGCAGCTTGCCCCACGGGGAGCTGTTTTTT. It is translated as CASSLPHGELFF.

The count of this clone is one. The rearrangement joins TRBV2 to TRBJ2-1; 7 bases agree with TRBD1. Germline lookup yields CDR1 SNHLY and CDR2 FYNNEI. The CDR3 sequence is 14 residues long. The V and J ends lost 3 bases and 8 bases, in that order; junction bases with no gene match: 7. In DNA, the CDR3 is TGTGCCAGCAGTGAGGAGACAGGGCTCCATGAGCAGTTCTTC. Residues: CASSEETGLHEQFF.

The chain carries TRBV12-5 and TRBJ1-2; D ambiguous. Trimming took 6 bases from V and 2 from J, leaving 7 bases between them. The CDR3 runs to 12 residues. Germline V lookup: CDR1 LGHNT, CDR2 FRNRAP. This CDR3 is CASGQSNYGYTF. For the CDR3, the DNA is TGTGCTAGTGGCCAGTCGAACTATGGCTACACCTTC. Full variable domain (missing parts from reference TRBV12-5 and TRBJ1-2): DARVTQTPRHKVTEMGQEVTMRCQPILGHNTVFWYRQTMMQGLELLAYFRNRAPLDDSGMPKDRFSAEMPDATLATLKIQPSEPRDSAVYFCASGQSNYGYTFGSGTRLTVV.

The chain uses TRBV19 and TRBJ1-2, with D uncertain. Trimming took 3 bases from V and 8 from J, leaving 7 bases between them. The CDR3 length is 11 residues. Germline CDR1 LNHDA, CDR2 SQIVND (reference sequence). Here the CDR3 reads CASSIGWGYTF. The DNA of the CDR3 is TGTGCCAGTAGTATCGGGTGGGGCTACACCTTC. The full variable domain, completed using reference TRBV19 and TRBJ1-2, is DGGITQSPKYLFRKEGQNVTLSCEQNLNHDAMYWYRQDPGQGLRLIYYSQIVNDFQKGDIAEGYSVSREKKESFPLTVTSAQKNPTAFYLCASSIGWGYTFGSGTRLTVV.

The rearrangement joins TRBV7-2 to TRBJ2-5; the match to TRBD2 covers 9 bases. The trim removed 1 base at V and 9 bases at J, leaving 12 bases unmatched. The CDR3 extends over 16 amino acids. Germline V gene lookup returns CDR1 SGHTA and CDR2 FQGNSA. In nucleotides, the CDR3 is TGTGCCAGCAGCTTAGAGGCGGGGGGGAACAAGAGAGCCCAGTACTTC. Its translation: CASSLEAGGNKRAQYF.

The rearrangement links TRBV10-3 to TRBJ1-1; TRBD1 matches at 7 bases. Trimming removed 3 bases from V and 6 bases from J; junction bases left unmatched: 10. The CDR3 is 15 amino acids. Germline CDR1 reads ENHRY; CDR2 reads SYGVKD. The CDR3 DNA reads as TGTGCCATCAGTGACCTGGGACAGAGCAGATCTGAAGCTTTCTTT. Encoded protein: CAISDLGQSRSEAFF.

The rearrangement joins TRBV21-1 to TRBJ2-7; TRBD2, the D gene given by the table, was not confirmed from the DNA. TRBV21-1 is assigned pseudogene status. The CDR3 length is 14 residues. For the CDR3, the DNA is TGTGCCAGCAGCAAACTGCCGGGAGGGCACGAGCAGTACTTC. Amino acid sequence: CASSKLPGGHEQYF.

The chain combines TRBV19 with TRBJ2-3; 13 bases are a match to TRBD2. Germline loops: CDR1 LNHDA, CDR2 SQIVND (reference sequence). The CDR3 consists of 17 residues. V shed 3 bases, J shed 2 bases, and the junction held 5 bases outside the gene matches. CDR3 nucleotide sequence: TGTGCCAGTAGTATTCGGACTAGCGGGGGTTTCACAGATACGCAGTATTTT. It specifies CASSIRTSGGFTDTQYF.

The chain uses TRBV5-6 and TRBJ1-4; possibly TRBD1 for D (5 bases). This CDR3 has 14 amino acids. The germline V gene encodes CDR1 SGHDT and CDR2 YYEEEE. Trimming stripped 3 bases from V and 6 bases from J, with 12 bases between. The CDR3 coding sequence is TGTGCCAGCAGCTCCGGGTTAGGGGATGAAAAACTGTTTTTT. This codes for CASSSGLGDEKLFF.

CDR3 in DNA: TGTGCCAGCAGTTACTTCCAGGGCGGAGGCTATGGCTACACCTTC. It is translated as CASSYFQGGGYGYTF. This chain uses TRBV6-2 or TRBV6-3 with TRBJ1-2, with D perhaps matching TRBD1 (5 bases). CDR1 MNHEY and CDR2 SVGEGT come from the germline V gene. V was shortened by 1 base and J by 4 bases, with 13 bases between the two germline ends. CDR3 length: 15 residues.

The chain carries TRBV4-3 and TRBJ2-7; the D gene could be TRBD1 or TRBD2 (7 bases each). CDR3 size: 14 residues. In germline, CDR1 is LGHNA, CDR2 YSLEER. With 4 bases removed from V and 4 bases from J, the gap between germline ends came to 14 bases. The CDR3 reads CASSPGGVRYEQYF. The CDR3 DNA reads TGCGCCAGCAGCCCAGGGGGGGTGCGGTACGAGCAGTACTTC.

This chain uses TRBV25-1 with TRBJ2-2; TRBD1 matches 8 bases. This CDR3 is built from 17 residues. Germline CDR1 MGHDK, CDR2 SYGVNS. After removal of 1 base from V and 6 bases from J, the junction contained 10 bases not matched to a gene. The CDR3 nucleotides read TGTGCCAGCAGTGAATCATTCGGCAGGGGGCACGCCGGGGAGCTGTTTTTT. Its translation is CASSESFGRGHAGELFF.

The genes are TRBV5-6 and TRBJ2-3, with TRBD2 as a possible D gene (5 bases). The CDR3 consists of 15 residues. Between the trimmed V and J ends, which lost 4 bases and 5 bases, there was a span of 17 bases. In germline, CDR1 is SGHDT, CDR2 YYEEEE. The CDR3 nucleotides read TGTGCCAGCAGCAGCGCGTTCGGACTGATAGATACGCAGTATTTT. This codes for CASSSAFGLIDTQYF.

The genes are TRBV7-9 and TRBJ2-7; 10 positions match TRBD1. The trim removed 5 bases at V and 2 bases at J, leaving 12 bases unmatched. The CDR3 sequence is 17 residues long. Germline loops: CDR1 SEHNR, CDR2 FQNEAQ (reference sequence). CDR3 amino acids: CASSPTTGTGVPYEQYF. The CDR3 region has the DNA TGTGCCAGCAGCCCTACCACCGGGACAGGGGTTCCCTACGAGCAGTACTTC.

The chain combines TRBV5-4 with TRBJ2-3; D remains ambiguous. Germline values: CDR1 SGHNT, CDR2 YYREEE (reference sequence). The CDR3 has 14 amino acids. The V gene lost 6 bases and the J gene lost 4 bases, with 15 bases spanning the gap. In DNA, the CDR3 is TGTGCCAGCACCAAATCGGAAGGAGCAGATACGCAGTATTTT. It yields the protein CASTKSEGADTQYF.

CDR3 in DNA: TGTGCCAGGGAGACAGGGGCGAACACCGGGGAGCTGTTTTTT. Encoded protein: CARETGANTGELFF. The chain is built from TRBV7-9 and TRBJ2-2; TRBD1 agrees at 8 bases. Germline V gene sequence: CDR1 SEHNR, CDR2 FQNEAQ (reference sequence). This CDR3 contains 14 residues. Trimming cost V 9 bases and J 0 bases; bases outside gene matches: 3. Based on the CDR3 plus reference TRBV7-9 and TRBJ2-2, the full variable domain is DTGVSQNPRHKITKRGQNVTFRCDPISEHNRLYWYRQTLGQGPEFLTYFQNEAQLEKSRLLSDRFSAERPKGSFSTLEIQRTEQGDSAMYLCARETGANTGELFFGEGSRLTVL.

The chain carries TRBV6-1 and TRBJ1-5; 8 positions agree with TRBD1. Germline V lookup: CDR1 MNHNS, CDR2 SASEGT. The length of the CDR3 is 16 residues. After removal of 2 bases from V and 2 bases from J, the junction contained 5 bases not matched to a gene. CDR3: CASSEMSGGGNQPQHF. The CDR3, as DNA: TGTGCCAGCAGTGAAATGTCAGGGGGCGGCAATCAGCCCCAGCATTTT.

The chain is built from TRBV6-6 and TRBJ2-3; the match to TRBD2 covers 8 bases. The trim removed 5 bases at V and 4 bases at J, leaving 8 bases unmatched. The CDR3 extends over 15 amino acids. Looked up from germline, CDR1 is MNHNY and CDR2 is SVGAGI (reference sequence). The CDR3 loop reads CASSRPGTSSDTQYF. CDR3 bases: TGTGCCAGCAGTCGTCCCGGGACTAGTTCAGATACGCAGTATTTT.

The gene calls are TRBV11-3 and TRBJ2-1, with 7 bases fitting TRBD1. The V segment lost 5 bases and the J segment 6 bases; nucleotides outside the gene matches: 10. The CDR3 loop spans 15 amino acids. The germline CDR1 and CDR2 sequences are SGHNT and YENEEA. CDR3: CASSLRQGPGNEQFF. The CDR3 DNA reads TGTGCCAGCAGCCTAAGACAGGGCCCGGGCAATGAGCAGTTCTTC.

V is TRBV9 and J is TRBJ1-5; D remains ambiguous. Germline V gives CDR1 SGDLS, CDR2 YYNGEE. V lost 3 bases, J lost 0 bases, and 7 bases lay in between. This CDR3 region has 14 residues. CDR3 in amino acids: CASSAGYSNQPQHF. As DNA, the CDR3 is TGTGCCAGCAGCGCGGGGTATAGCAATCAGCCCCAGCATTTT.

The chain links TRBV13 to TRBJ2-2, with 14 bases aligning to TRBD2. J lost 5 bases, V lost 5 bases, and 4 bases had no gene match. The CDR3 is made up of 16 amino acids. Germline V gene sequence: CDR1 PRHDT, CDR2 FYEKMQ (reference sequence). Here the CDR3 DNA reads TGTGCCAGCAGCCCGGGACTAGCGGGGGCGACCGGGGAGCTGTTTTTT. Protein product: CASSPGLAGATGELFF.

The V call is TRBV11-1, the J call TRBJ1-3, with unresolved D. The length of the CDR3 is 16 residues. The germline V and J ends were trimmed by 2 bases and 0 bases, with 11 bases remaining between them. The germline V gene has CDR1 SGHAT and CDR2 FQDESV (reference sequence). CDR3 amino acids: CASSLTFGPSGNTIYF. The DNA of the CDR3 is TGTGCCAGCAGCTTAACTTTCGGTCCCTCTGGAAACACCATATATTTT.

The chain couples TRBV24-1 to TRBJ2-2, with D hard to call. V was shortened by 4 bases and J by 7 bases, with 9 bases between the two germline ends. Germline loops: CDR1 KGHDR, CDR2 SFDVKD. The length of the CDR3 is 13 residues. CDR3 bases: TGTGCCACCAGTGACTGGACCAGCGGGGAGCTGTTTTTT. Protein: CATSDWTSGELFF.

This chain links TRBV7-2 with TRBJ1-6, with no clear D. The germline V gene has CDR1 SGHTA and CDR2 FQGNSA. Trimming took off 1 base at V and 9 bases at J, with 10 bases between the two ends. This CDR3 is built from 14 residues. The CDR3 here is CASSLGTYLSPLHF. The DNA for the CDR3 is TGTGCCAGCAGCTTAGGGACTTACCTTTCACCCCTCCACTTT. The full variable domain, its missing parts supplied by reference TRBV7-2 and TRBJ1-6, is GAGVSQSPSNKVTEKGKDVELRCDPISGHTALYWYRQSLGQGLEFLIYFQGNSAPDKSGLPSDRFSAERTGGSVSTLTIQRTQQEDSAVYLCASSLGTYLSPLHFGNGTRLTVT.